This section outlines one T cell receptor (beta chain) sequence together with its context. What it recognizes is unknown. One junction end disagrees with the germline gene, perhaps due to a read error. The identical CDR3 is also encoded by other nucleotide sequences in the sample. TCRdb's copy holds only in-frame clones and misses some; the assay was immunoSEQ multiplex PCR. This sample has tens of thousands of clones; over 70% occur once, and the top ten carry 5.5% to 6.5%. Premalignant or tumor cells were enriched by macro-dissection after pathologic assessment. The CDR3 length is 16 residues. The germline V gene encodes CDR1 MDHEN and CDR2 SYDVKM. This sample was included in a study of immune evolution from preneoplasia to lung adenocarcinoma. Findings of the study overall: From normal lung to invasive adenocarcinoma, top clone frequencies appeared to decrease. Later-stage lesions seemingly showed higher T cell density and diversity than normal lung.

The V and J genes are TRBV28 and TRBJ2-5; tentative D call: TRBD2 (7 bases). The sequenced material came from FFPE invasive lung adenocarcinoma tissue. The source is a person between 55 and 69 years old with lung adenocarcinoma. The CDR3 protein is CASSYLPGRGQETQYF. As DNA, the CDR3 is TGTGCTAGCAGTTATTTACCAGGGAGGGGGCAAGAGACCCAGTACTTC.